A single sample gave rise to the 30 T cell receptor beta chains below, sequenced in a study of technical replicates of blood from several donors. The data were produced by immunoSEQ multiplex PCR, yet TCRdb's version contains in-frame clones alone and is incomplete. The sample lists 91,000 or so clones, approximately 95% seen once, with 0.2% to 0.25% in the top ten. The sequenced sample consisted of T cells isolated from PBMCs. The source is a human donor in good health.

V gene TRBV27 combines with J gene TRBJ2-2, with TRBD2 identical over 10 bases. The germline gives CDR1 MNHEY, CDR2 SMNVEV (reference sequence). V trimming: 2 bases; J trimming: 1 base; junction bases outside the gene matches: 7. CDR3 size: 18 residues. The CDR3 nucleotides read TGTGCCAGCAGTTTAACCCTCGGACTAGCGGAGAACACCGGGGAGCTGTTTTTT. Translating it yields CASSLTLGLAENTGELFF.

This chain uses TRBV4-1 with TRBJ2-1, with TRBD2 identical over 11 bases. The CDR3 consists of 19 residues. Unmatched junction bases numbered 10, after V lost 2 bases and J lost 1 base. The V gene's germline CDR1 is MGHRA and CDR2 YSYEKL. CDR3 in amino acids: CASSQPAGASGGSYNEQFF. The DNA for the CDR3 is TGCGCCAGCAGCCAACCGGCGGGAGCTAGCGGGGGGTCCTACAATGAGCAGTTCTTC.

The rearrangement uses TRBV5-1 and TRBJ2-5, with D uncertain. The length of the CDR3 is 12 residues. Germline V gene sequence: CDR1 SGHRS, CDR2 YFSETQ. Deletions cut 0 bases from V and 5 bases from J, with 5 bases between. The CDR3 sequence is CASSLDRETQYF. DNA for the CDR3: TGCGCCAGCAGCTTGGATCGTGAGACCCAGTACTTC.

The chain has TRBV5-5 and TRBJ1-4, with D unresolved. This CDR3 has 12 residues. Germline CDR1 SGHKS, CDR2 YYEKEE (reference sequence). Trimming took 4 bases from V and 7 from J, leaving 8 bases between them. The chain's CDR3 is CASSRAGEKLFF. CDR3 nucleotides: TGTGCCAGCAGCCGGGCGGGTGAAAAACTGTTTTTT.

The chain carries TRBV10-1 and TRBJ2-1; 10 nucleotides line up with TRBD2. This CDR3 has 14 amino acids. Germline assignment: CDR1 WNHNN and CDR2 SYGVQD (reference sequence). V dropped 9 bases and J dropped 4; count of bases not matched to a gene: 6. CDR3 sequence: CASSLAGIYNEQFF. The CDR3 nucleotides are TGCGCCAGTTCACTAGCGGGGATATACAATGAGCAGTTCTTC.

The chain is built from TRBV5-1 and TRBJ2-5, with 12 bases aligning to TRBD1. The CDR3 contains 15 residues. CDR1 SGHRS and CDR2 YFSETQ come from the germline V gene. The trim removed 4 bases at V and 4 bases at J, leaving 5 bases unmatched. The CDR3 loop reads CASSPGTGGLETQYF. In DNA form, the CDR3 reads TGCGCCAGCAGCCCCGGGACAGGGGGCCTAGAGACCCAGTACTTC.

The rearrangement uses TRBV6-1 and TRBJ1-5; 7 nucleotides match TRBD1. Germline CDR1 reads MNHNS; CDR2 reads SASEGT. The V gene end was trimmed by 4 bases and the J gene end by 4 bases; junction bases not matched to a gene: 10. This CDR3 is built from 16 residues. CDR3 bases: TGTGCCAGCAGTGGGGAGGATGGGACAGCGAATCAGCCCCAGCATTTT. Protein product: CASSGEDGTANQPQHF.

A single count supports this clone. The V gene is TRBV18, the J gene TRBJ1-1, with D unclear. The CDR3 is 14 amino acids. V lost 3 bases, J lost 0 bases, and 8 bases lay in between. The germline V gene has CDR1 KGHSH and CDR2 LQKENI. The CDR3: CASSPPVLNTEAFF. DNA of the CDR3: TGTGCCAGCTCACCCCCTGTCTTGAACACTGAAGCTTTCTTT. Full variable domain (outside the CDR3, taken from reference TRBV18 and TRBJ1-1): NAGVMQNPRHLVRRRGQEARLRCSPMKGHSHVYWYRQLPEEGLKFMVYLQKENIIDESGMPKERFSAEFPKEGPSILRIQQVVRGDSAAYFCASSPPVLNTEAFFGQGTRLTVV.

The chain has TRBV7-9 and TRBJ2-5, with 12 bases lining up with TRBD1. Germline-derived CDR1 and CDR2 are SEHNR and FQNEAQ (reference sequence). Unmatched junction bases numbered 8, after V lost 5 bases and J lost 4 bases. The CDR3 totals 16 residues. The CDR3 DNA is TGTGCCAGCAGCGGGACAGGGGGCGAGTTTCGAGAGACCCAGTACTTC. It yields the protein CASSGTGGEFRETQYF.

Comment on this clone: The junction and the germline gene differ at one end; a read error may be behind it. The rearrangement links TRBV28 to TRBJ2-1; the match to TRBD2 covers 7 bases. Germline V lookup: CDR1 MDHEN, CDR2 SYDVKM. The CDR3 loop spans 12 amino acids. CDR3 sequence (DNA): TGTGCCAGCGCCACAAGGACTAGTGAGGAGTTCTTC. It specifies CASATRTSEEFF.

The rearrangement uses TRBV9 and TRBJ2-1, with a weak D call TRBD2 (6 bases). Germline lookup yields CDR1 SGDLS and CDR2 YYNGEE. This CDR3 contains 15 residues. V was trimmed by 2 bases and J by 4 bases, leaving 13 bases between them. CDR3 DNA: TGTGCCAGCAGCGTTTCGGGGGAGACTTACAATGAGCAGTTCTTC. Its translation is CASSVSGETYNEQFF.

The chain is built from TRBV2 and TRBJ2-3, with 8 bases that match TRBD1. This CDR3 region has 15 residues. Germline CDR1 reads SNHLY; CDR2 reads FYNNEI. The junction had 14 bases not matched to a gene; V was cut back by 6 bases and J by 9 bases. In DNA form, the CDR3 reads TGTGCCAGCAGCGCCGGAACGACAGGGGTGGGCACGCAGTATTTT. This translates into CASSAGTTGVGTQYF. The full variable domain, in which reference TRBV2 and TRBJ2-3 provide the parts outside the CDR3, is EPEVTQTPSHQVTQMGQEVILRCVPISNHLYFYWYRQILGQKVEFLVSFYNNEISEKSEIFDDQFSVERPDGSNFTLKIRSTKLEDSAMYFCASSAGTTGVGTQYFGPGTRLTVL.

CDR3 nucleotide sequence: TGCGCCAGCAGCCAAGCTTCGGGGGCCTACGAGCAGTACTTC. Translating it yields CASSQASGAYEQYF. The chain joins TRBV4-1 to TRBJ2-7, with D possibly matching TRBD2 (6 bases). Germline V CDR1 and CDR2: MGHRA, YSYEKL. V was clipped by 1 base and J by 2 bases, with 9 bases between them. CDR3 length: 14 residues.

The rearrangement links TRBV18 to TRBJ2-5, with 7 bases aligning to TRBD1. V was clipped by 3 bases and J by 5 bases; unmatched bases: 0. CDR3 length: 12 residues. CDR1 is KGHSH and CDR2 is LQKENI in the germline V gene. The DNA for the CDR3 is TGTGCCAGCTCACCGGACAGGGAGACCCAGTACTTC. It encodes CASSPDRETQYF.

The CDR3 nucleotides are TGTGCCAGCAGTTACCGAGGCACCGGGGAGCTGTTTTTT. Amino acids: CASSYRGTGELFF. This chain uses TRBV6-5 with TRBJ2-2; D not certain. Germline CDR1 MNHEY, CDR2 SVGAGI. CDR3 length: 13 residues. Trimming shortened V by 2 bases and J by 4 bases, and 5 bases separated the two germline ends.

This clone was seen only a few times. V and J are TRBV11-2 and TRBJ1-1, with unresolved D. The germline V gene has CDR1 SGHAT and CDR2 FQNNGV. The V end lost 5 bases, the J end lost 2 bases, and 9 bases lay between the germline ends. CDR3 size: 13 residues. CDR3 coding DNA: TGTGCCAGCAGCCTAAGTCTAAACACTGAAGCTTTCTTT. Protein: CASSLSLNTEAFF. The whole variable domain, filled in from reference TRBV11-2 and TRBJ1-1, reads EAGVAQSPRYKIIEKRQSVAFWCNPISGHATLYWYQQILGQGPKLLIQFQNNGVVDDSQLPKDRFSAERLKGVDSTLKIQPAKLEDSAVYLCASSLSLNTEAFFGQGTRLTVV.

The CDR3 DNA follows: TGTGCCAGCAGTTTATCGGCTTATTCGTCCTACGAGCAGTACTTC. This translates into CASSLSAYSSYEQYF. This chain joins TRBV27 and TRBJ2-7; D gene uncertain. Germline lookup yields CDR1 MNHEY and CDR2 SMNVEV (reference sequence). The V and J ends lost 0 bases and 1 base respectively, with 10 bases between them. The CDR3 sequence is 15 residues long.

The rearrangement links TRBV14 to TRBJ2-3, with TRBD2 matching over 8 bases. The length of the CDR3 is 16 residues. Trimming removed 1 base from V and 7 bases from J; junction bases left unmatched: 10. Germline V lookup: CDR1 SGHDN, CDR2 FVKESK. The CDR3 is CASSQGPRGGPNTQYF. The CDR3 nucleotides are TGTGCCAGCAGCCAAGGTCCCCGGGGGGGCCCAAATACGCAGTATTTT.

This clone was recorded a few times. J is TRBJ2-7 and V is TRBV5-1; D is perhaps TRBD1 (5 bases). Deletions cut 1 base from V and 2 bases from J, with 7 bases between. Germline CDR1 reads SGHRS; CDR2 reads YFSETQ. The CDR3 runs to 13 residues. CDR3 nucleotides: TGCGCCAGCAGCTTGAGCAGGGCCTACGAGCAGTACTTC. This codes for CASSLSRAYEQYF.

The V call is TRBV15, the J call TRBJ2-3; 14 bases line up with TRBD2. Germline lookup yields CDR1 LNHNV and CDR2 YYDKDF (reference sequence). The CDR3 has 15 residues. V was pared by 9 bases and J by 4 bases, with 6 bases of the junction left unmatched. As DNA, the CDR3 is TGTGCCACTAACCCGACTAGCGGGGGGGCAGATACGCAGTATTTT. This codes for CATNPTSGGADTQYF.

The chain joins TRBV4-1 to TRBJ1-5; 9 bases fit TRBD1. The trim removed 2 bases at V and 2 bases at J, leaving 10 bases unmatched. Germline V gene lookup returns CDR1 MGHRA and CDR2 YSYEKL. The CDR3 consists of 18 residues. This chain's CDR3 is CASSQLALRQGGNQPQHF. The CDR3 DNA follows: TGCGCCAGCAGCCAATTGGCCCTGAGACAGGGGGGCAATCAGCCCCAGCATTTT.

This clone appeared once. The chain has TRBV4-1 and TRBJ1-3; 9 bases align to TRBD1. In germline, CDR1 is MGHRA, CDR2 YSYEKL. V lost 4 bases, J lost 3 bases, and 7 bases stayed unmatched. CDR3 length equals 16 residues. The CDR3 bases are TGCGCCAGCAGCCGTATACAGGGGGCGTATGGAAACACCATATATTTT. This translates into CASSRIQGAYGNTIYF.

The rearrangement joins TRBV11-3 to TRBJ1-2, with D maybe TRBD1 (6 bases). The V end lost 4 bases, the J end lost 3 bases, and 15 bases lay between the germline ends. The CDR3 has 15 amino acids. Germline CDR1 is SGHNT and CDR2 is YENEEA. For the CDR3, the DNA is TGTGCCAGCAGCTCCCTCTCAACAGGGCACTATGGCTACACCTTC. Translation: CASSSLSTGHYGYTF. Using reference TRBV11-3 and TRBJ1-2 for the parts outside the CDR3, the full variable domain is EAGVVQSPRYKIIEKKQPVAFWCNPISGHNTLYWYLQNLGQGPELLIRYENEEAVDDSQLPKDRFSAERLKGVDSTLKIQPAELGDSAVYLCASSSLSTGHYGYTFGSGTRLTVV.

The chain has TRBV19 and TRBJ1-2; 8 nucleotides match TRBD1. After removal of 3 bases from V and 6 bases from J, the junction contained 6 bases not matched to a gene. Per germline, CDR1 LNHDA and CDR2 SQIVND (reference sequence). The CDR3 totals 14 residues. The CDR3 DNA sequence: TGTGCCAGTAGTATCGACAGGGGACCGAATGGCTACACCTTC. As protein: CASSIDRGPNGYTF.

J is TRBJ2-3 and V is TRBV6-4, with TRBD2 matching over 12 bases. The CDR3 consists of 15 residues. The V segment lost 3 bases and the J segment 6 bases; nucleotides outside the gene matches: 4. Germline V CDR1 and CDR2: MRHNA, SNTAGT. The CDR3 DNA reads TGTGCCAGCAGTGAAGGCGGACTAGCGGGGGATACGCAGTATTTT. Encoded protein: CASSEGGLAGDTQYF.

In this sample, this clone turned up a few times. This sequence joins TRBV25-1 and TRBJ1-1, with 9 bases matching TRBD1. CDR1 MGHDK and CDR2 SYGVNS come from the germline V gene. This CDR3 contains 14 residues. After removal of 6 bases from V and 5 bases from J, the junction contained 7 bases not matched to a gene. CDR3 amino acids: CASRAGQGRTEAFF. CDR3 nucleotides: TGTGCCAGCAGAGCGGGACAGGGAAGGACTGAAGCTTTCTTT.

The chain recombines TRBV2 with TRBJ2-3; the match to TRBD2 covers 8 bases. Germline V gives CDR1 SNHLY, CDR2 FYNNEI. The V gene end was trimmed by 10 bases and the J gene end by 1 base; junction bases not matched to a gene: 10. The length of the CDR3 is 15 residues. This CDR3 reads CATREGTWGTDTQYF. The DNA for the CDR3 is TGTGCCACCCGGGAGGGTACTTGGGGCACAGATACGCAGTATTTT. The whole variable domain, remainder taken from reference TRBV2 and TRBJ2-3, is EPEVTQTPSHQVTQMGQEVILRCVPISNHLYFYWYRQILGQKVEFLVSFYNNEISEKSEIFDDQFSVERPDGSNFTLKIRSTKLEDSAMYFCATREGTWGTDTQYFGPGTRLTVL.

V is TRBV28 and J is TRBJ2-7; unclear D gene. V lost 2 bases and J lost 3, with 8 bases in between. Germline V lookup: CDR1 MDHEN, CDR2 SYDVKM. This CDR3 comprises 13 residues. CDR3 sequence (DNA): TGTGCCAGCAGTTTAGGCAGGAACTACGAGCAGTACTTC. This sequence encodes CASSLGRNYEQYF.

J is TRBJ2-7 and V is TRBV2, with D hard to call. Trimming pared 3 bases from V and 0 bases from J, leaving 9 bases between. Germline V gene lookup returns CDR1 SNHLY and CDR2 FYNNEI. This CDR3 region has 14 residues. CDR3 nucleotides: TGTGCCAGCAGTGAGGAGCCGTTCTCCTACGAGCAGTACTTC. Protein product: CASSEEPFSYEQYF.

The V gene is TRBV29-1, the J gene TRBJ2-2; 11 bases map to TRBD1. This CDR3 is 13 amino acids long. V shed 7 bases and J 7 bases; nucleotides not matched to a gene: 5. Germline V CDR1 and CDR2: SQVTM, ANQGSEA. The CDR3 DNA reads TGCAGCGCAGGACAGGGGGCTGGCGGGGAGCTGTTTTTT. It specifies CSAGQGAGGELFF.